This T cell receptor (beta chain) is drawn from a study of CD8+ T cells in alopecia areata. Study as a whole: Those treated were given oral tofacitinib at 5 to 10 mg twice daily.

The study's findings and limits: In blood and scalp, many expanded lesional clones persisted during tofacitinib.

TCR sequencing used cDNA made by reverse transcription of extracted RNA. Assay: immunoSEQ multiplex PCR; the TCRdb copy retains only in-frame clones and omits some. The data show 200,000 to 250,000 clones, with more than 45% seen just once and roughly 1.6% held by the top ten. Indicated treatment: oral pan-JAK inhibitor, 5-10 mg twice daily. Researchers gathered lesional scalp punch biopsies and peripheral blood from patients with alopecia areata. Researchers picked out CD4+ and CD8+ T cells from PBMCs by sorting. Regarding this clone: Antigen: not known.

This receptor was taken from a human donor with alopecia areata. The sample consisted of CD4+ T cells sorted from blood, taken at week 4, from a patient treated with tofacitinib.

CDR3 nucleotide sequence: TGCACCCCGGACCCTTGGATGAACACTGAAGCTTTCTTT. It encodes CTPDPWMNTEAFF. This chain links TRBV29-1 with TRBJ1-1, with D hard to call. The CDR3 consists of 13 residues. CDR1 and CDR2 from the germline V gene are SQVTM and ANQGSEA.